A selection of T cell receptor beta chains follows, all from one sample in a study of T cells in Graves' hyperthyroidism and ophthalmopathy. TCRdb ran MiXCR on the multiplex PCR reads and lists one entry per CDR3 protein. The data hold around 540,000 distinct CDR3 sequences, with about 16% observed a single time. Sequenced sample: blood. These receptors came from a woman aged 30 to 39 with Graves' ophthalmopathy. Both conserved end residues are part of each CDR3. D genes are given only for firm matches. Size tells how often a clone was seen (once, few, many) or the class of an expanded clone, and some rows leave it out.

TRBJ2-7 TRBV11-2 TRBD2 many TGTGCCAGCAGCTTAGAAGGGACTAACTACGAGCAGTACTTC CASSLEGTNYEQYF
TRBJ2-7 TRBV2 TRBD1 many TGTGCCAGCAGAGTACCGACAGGGGGCGTTTACGAGCAGTACTTC CASRVPTGGVYEQYF
TRBJ1-1 TRBV7-3 NA NA TGTGCCAGCAGCGGTTTTGAGAACACTGAAGCTTTCTTT CASSGFENTEAFF
TRBJ1-5 TRBV4-2 NA NA TGTGCCAGCAGCCAAGATATTGGACAGCGCAATCAGCCCCAGCATTTT CASSQDIGQRNQPQHF
TRBJ2-1 TRBV5-1 NA NA TGCGCCAGCAGCTTGGGGTTAGTGGCATACAATGAGCAGTTCTTC CASSLGLVAYNEQFF
TRBJ1-1 TRBV28 TRBD1 NA TGTGCCAGCAGAAATGACAGGGGGGACACTGAAGCTTTCTTT CASRNDRGDTEAFF
TRBJ2-3 TRBV20-1 NA many TGCAGTGCTAGAGATCTTGGGCGGGACCGCACAGATACGCAGTATTTT CSARDLGRDRTDTQYF
TRBJ1-1 TRBV3-1 TRBD1 few TGTGCCAGCAGCCTACAGGGGAGGACTGAAGCTTTCTTT CASSLQGRTEAFF
TRBJ1-1 TRBV12-3/TRBV12-4 TRBD1 many TGTGCCAGCAGTCTAACGGACAGGGGAGACACTGAAGCTTTCTTT CASSLTDRGDTEAFF
TRBJ2-1 TRBV29-1 NA many TGCAGCGTTGGACCTTACAATGAGCAGTTCTTC CSVGPYNEQFF
TRBJ1-4 TRBV20-1 TRBD1 many TGCAGTGCTAGGGGACAGGGTGCAGGCGAAAAACTGTTTTTT CSARGQGAGEKLFF
TRBJ2-7 TRBV12-3/TRBV12-4 TRBD2 many TGTGCCAGCAGTCAAGCGGGAGGGCCCTACGAGCAGTACTTC CASSQAGGPYEQYF
TRBJ1-5 TRBV7-9 TRBD1 NA TGTGCCAGCAGCACCGGGACAGGGGGCCTTCAGCCCCAGCATTTT CASSTGTGGLQPQHF
TRBJ2-7 TRBV5-1 NA few TGCGCCAGCAGCCCTGGGACTGGAGCCTACGGGCAGTACTTC CASSPGTGAYGQYF
TRBJ2-1 TRBV11-2 NA few TGTGCCAGCAGCTTAGATCAAGGGACTCTCTACAATGAGCAGTTCTTC CASSLDQGTLYNEQFF
TRBJ2-1 TRBV6-1 NA few TGTGCCAGCAGCCAGGGGACTGAGCAGTTCTTC CASSQGTEQFF
TRBJ2-7 TRBV7-2 NA many TGTGCCAGCCCCGCTGTGGACGAGCAGTACTTC CASPAVDEQYF
TRBJ1-1 TRBV7-9 NA few TGTGCCAGCAGCGAATCCATGGGATACACTGAAGCTTTCTTT CASSESMGYTEAFF
TRBJ2-7 TRBV20-1 NA many TGCAGTGCTAGAGGCCCACAAAGCGCGAACTCCTACGAGCAGTACTTC CSARGPQSANSYEQYF
TRBJ1-4 TRBV12-3/TRBV12-4 NA NA TGTGCCAGCACCTCGCGGGGGGCGGGTAATGAAAAACTGTTTTTT CASTSRGAGNEKLFF
TRBJ2-1 TRBV5-1 TRBD2 many TGCGCCAGCCGCAGCGGGGAGTCCTACAATGAGCAGTTCTTC CASRSGESYNEQFF
TRBJ2-1 TRBV20-1 NA many TGCAGTGCGAAAGGACAGAGCTCTTTCTTAAATGAGCAGTTCTTC CSAKGQSSFLNEQFF
TRBJ2-7 TRBV7-9 NA many TGTGCCAGCAGCCTAGGATCAGGGGACGAGCAGTACTTC CASSLGSGDEQYF
TRBJ2-2 TRBV11-2 NA NA TGTGCCAGCAGCTCCCCTACATACGGGGCCGGGGAGCTGTTTTTT CASSSPTYGAGELFF
TRBJ1-1 TRBV6-1 TRBD1 NA TGTGCCAGCAGTCCCACGGGACAGCGATTCACTGAAGCTTTCTTT CASSPTGQRFTEAFF
TRBJ2-7 TRBV12-3/TRBV12-4 NA many TGTGCCAGCACCGACTCAAGGGCTGGAAACGAGCAGTACTTC CASTDSRAGNEQYF
TRBJ1-1 TRBV5-1 NA NA TGCGCCAGCACCGTTGGTGGGCTGAACACTGAAGCTTTCTTT CASTVGGLNTEAFF
TRBJ2-1 TRBV29-1 TRBD2 NA TGCAGCGCACCCGGGACTAGCGACTACAATGAGCAGTTCTTC CSAPGTSDYNEQFF
TRBJ1-2 TRBV7-9 TRBD1 many TGTGCCAGCAGTTTAGACAGGGGCGGCTACACCTTC CASSLDRGGYTF
TRBJ2-1 TRBV11-2 NA medium-sized TGTGCCAGCAGCTTGGGGTACAATGAGCAGTTCTTC CASSLGYNEQFF
TRBJ1-6 TRBV28 NA few TGTGCCAGCAGTTTCTCAGGGGTGGTTTCACCCCTCCACTTT CASSFSGVVSPLHF
TRBJ2-1 TRBV5-1 NA NA TGCGCCAGCAGCTTGGTGTCTAGCACCGTAGACAATGAGCAGTTCTTC CASSLVSSTVDNEQFF